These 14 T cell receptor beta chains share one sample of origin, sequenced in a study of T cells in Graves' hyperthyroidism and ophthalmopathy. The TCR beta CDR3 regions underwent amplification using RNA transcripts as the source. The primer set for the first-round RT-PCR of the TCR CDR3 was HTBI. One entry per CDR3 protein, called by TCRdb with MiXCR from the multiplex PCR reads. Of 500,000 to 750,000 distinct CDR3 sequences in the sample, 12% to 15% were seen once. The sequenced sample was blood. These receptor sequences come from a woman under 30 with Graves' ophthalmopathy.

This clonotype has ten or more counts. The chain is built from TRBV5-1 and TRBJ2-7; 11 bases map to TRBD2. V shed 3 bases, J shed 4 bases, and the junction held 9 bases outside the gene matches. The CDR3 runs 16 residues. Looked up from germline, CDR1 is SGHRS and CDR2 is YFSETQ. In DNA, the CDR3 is TGCGCCAGCAGCTCCGGAACCGGGACTAGCGGTTACGAGCAGTACTTC. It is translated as CASSSGTGTSGYEQYF.

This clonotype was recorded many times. The CDR3 loop is CASSLAVTAGRAEAFF. For the CDR3, the DNA is TGTGCCAGCAGCTTAGCTGTTACGGCCGGCCGCGCTGAAGCTTTCTTT. The V and J genes are TRBV7-2 and TRBJ1-1; D remains ambiguous. V lost 0 bases and J lost 6, with 17 bases in between. The V gene's germline CDR1 is SGHTA and CDR2 FQGNSA. The CDR3 consists of 16 residues.

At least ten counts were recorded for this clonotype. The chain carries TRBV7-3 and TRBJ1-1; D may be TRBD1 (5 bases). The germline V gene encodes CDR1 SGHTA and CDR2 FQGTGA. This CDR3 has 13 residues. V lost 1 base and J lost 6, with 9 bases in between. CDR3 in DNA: TGTGCCAGCAGCTTAAACGGGGGATCTGAAGCTTTCTTT. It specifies CASSLNGGSEAFF.

CDR3 region: CASSLGRGEGYTF. DNA for the CDR3: TGTGCCAGCAGTTTGGGGCGAGGGGAGGGCTACACCTTC. The chain employs TRBV12-3 or TRBV12-4 and TRBJ1-2, with a tentative D call TRBD1 (5 bases). This CDR3 comprises 13 residues. V gave up 3 bases and J gave up 8 bases, with 13 bases separating them.

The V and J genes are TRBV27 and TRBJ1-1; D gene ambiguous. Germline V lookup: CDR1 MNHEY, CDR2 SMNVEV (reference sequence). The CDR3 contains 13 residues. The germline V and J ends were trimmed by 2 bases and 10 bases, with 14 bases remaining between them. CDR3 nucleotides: TGTGCCAGCAGTTTAGCATCTCAGAAGGGAGCTTTCTTT. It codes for CASSLASQKGAFF.

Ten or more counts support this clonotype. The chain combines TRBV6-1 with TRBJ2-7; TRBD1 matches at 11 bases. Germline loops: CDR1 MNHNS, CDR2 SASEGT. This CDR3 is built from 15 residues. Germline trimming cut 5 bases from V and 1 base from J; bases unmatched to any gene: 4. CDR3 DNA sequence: TGTGCCAGCAGTTGGGGACAGGGGGTTTCCTACGAGCAGTACTTC. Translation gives CASSWGQGVSYEQYF.

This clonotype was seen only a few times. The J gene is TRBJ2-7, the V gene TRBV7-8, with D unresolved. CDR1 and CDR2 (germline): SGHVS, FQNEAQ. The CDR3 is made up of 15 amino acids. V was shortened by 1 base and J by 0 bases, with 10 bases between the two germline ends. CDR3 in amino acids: CASSLELTGSYEQYF. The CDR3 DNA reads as TGTGCCAGCAGCTTAGAGCTGACGGGCTCCTACGAGCAGTACTTC.

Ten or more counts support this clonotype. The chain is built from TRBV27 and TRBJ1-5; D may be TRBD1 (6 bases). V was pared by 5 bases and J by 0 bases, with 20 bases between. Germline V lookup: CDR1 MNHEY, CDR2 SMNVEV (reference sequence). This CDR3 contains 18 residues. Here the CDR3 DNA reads TGTGCCAGCAGTGCGACATACCGGGACACCCATAGCAATCAGCCCCAGCATTTT. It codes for CASSATYRDTHSNQPQHF.

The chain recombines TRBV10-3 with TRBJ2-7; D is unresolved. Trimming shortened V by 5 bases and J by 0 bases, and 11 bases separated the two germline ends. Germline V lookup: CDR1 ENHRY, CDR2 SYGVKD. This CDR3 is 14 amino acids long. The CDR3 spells CAISPDAYSYEQYF. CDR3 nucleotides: TGTGCCATCAGTCCAGACGCCTACTCCTACGAGCAGTACTTC.

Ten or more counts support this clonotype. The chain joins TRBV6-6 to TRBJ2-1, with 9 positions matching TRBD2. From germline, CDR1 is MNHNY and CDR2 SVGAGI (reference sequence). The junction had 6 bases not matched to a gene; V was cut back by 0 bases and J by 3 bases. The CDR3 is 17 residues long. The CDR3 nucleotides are TGTGCCAGCAGTTACTCCCCAGCGGGAGGACTCTACAATGAGCAGTTCTTC. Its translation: CASSYSPAGGLYNEQFF.

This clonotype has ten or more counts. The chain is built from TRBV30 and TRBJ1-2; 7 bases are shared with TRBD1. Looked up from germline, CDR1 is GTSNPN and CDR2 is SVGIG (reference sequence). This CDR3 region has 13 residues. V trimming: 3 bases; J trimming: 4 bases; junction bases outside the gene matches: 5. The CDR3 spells CAWSAGQVYGYTF. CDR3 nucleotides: TGTGCCTGGAGCGCAGGACAGGTCTATGGCTACACCTTC.

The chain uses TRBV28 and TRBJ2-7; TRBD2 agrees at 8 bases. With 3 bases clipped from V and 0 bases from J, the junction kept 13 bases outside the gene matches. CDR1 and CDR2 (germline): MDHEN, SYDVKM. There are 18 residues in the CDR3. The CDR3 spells CASSFVYGRGKISYEQYF. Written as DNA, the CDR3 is TGTGCCAGCAGTTTTGTCTACGGGAGGGGCAAGATCTCCTACGAGCAGTACTTC.

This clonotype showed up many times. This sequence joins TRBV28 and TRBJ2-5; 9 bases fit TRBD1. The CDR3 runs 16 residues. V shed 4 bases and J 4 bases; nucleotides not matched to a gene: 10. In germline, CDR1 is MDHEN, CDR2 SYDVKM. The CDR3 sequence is CASSSTWDREGETQYF. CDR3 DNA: TGTGCCAGCAGTTCCACTTGGGACAGGGAAGGAGAGACCCAGTACTTC.

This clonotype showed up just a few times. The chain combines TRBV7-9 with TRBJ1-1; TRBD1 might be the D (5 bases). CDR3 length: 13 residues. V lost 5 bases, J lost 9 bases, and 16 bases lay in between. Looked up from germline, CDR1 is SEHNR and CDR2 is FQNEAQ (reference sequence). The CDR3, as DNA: TGTGCCAGCAGCGTAGGGGCCGGGAGGAAAGCTTTCTTT. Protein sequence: CASSVGAGRKAFF.